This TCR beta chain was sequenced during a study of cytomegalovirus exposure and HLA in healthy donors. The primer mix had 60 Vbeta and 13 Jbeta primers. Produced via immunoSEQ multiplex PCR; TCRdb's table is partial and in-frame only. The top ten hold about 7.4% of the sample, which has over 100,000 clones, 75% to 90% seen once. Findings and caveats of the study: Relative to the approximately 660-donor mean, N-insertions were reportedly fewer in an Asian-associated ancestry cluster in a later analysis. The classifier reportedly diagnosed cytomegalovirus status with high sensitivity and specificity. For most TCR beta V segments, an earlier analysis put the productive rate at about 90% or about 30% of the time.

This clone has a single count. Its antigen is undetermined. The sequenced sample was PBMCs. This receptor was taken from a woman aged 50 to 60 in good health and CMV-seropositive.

This CDR3 is CASSLRGLAGLHGELFF. In DNA, the CDR3 is TGTGCCAGCAGCTTACGGGGTCTAGCGGGGTTGCACGGGGAGCTGTTTTTT. This rearrangement joins TRBV7-3 to TRBJ2-2; 9 bases fit TRBD2. The CDR3 has 17 amino acids. The J segment lost 7 bases and the V segment lost 2 bases, leaving 11 bases of the junction unmatched. The germline V gene has CDR1 SGHTA and CDR2 FQGTGA.